Shown below are 3 T cell receptor beta chains from a single sample sequenced in a study of T cell repertoires in cytomegalovirus infection. The antigens of these receptors remain unknown. MiXCR, run by TCRdb on the reads, gives a single entry per CDR3 protein. The sample includes about 340,000 distinct CDR3 sequences, under 35% of them seen just once. Sequences were derived from cultured PBMCs, sampled from culture after CMV antigen stimulation. These receptor sequences come from a human donor in good health (CMV status not recorded). Some clones in this sample may be carry-over from other donors' samples.

The gene calls are TRBV10-3 and TRBJ2-6, with TRBD1 matching over 7 bases. CDR3 length equals 19 residues. CDR1 is ENHRY, CDR2 SYGVKD, per germline. After removal of 6 bases from V and 4 bases from J, the junction contained 18 bases not matched to a gene. CDR3 DNA: TGTGCCATCAGACCCTTTAGGGGGCAGGGGGAAGCCGGGGCCAACGTCCTGACTTTC. The encoded protein is CAIRPFRGQGEAGANVLTF.

This CDR3 is CASSYRDRNTEAFF. CDR3 nucleotide sequence: TGTGCCAGCAGTTACCGGGACAGAAACACTGAAGCTTTCTTT. The chain is built from TRBV6-2 or TRBV6-3 and TRBJ1-1, with 7 positions matching TRBD1. CDR1 is MNHEY, CDR2 SVGEGT, per germline. This CDR3 contains 14 residues. J was trimmed by 2 bases and V by 2 bases; bases with no gene match: 2.

The CDR3: CASSLGTGADYGYTF. In DNA, the CDR3 is TGTGCCAGCAGCTTAGGGACAGGGGCTGACTATGGCTACACCTTC. The V and J genes are TRBV7-8 and TRBJ1-2; 9 bases are a match to TRBD1. Germline loops: CDR1 SGHVS, CDR2 FQNEAQ. The CDR3 has 15 amino acids. Trimming cost V 1 base and J 3 bases; bases outside gene matches: 3.